This TCR beta chain was identified in a study of early T cells in non-severe SARS-CoV-2 infection. Study-wide context: Unpaired chains resulted from sequencing bulk RNA of unsorted whole blood. Findings and limits, study-wide: VDJdb matching, biased toward anti-spike CD8 responses, missed private and CD4 specificities.

This clonotype was found many times. Its antigen is currently unknown. Molecules of cDNA were individually given unique molecular identifiers that were attached to them. One entry per CDR3 protein, called by TCRdb with MiXCR from the 5' RACE reads. The sample includes around 68,000 distinct CDR3 sequences, approximately 6.1% of them seen just once. The material was whole blood, obtained at baseline. This clonotype was obtained from an adult who was a healthcare worker with PCR-confirmed SARS-CoV-2 infection or an uninfected control (not recorded which).

In nucleotides, the CDR3 is TGTGCCAGCAGAGGCACGGATTACAATGAGCAGTTCTTC. Its protein is CASRGTDYNEQFF. The J gene is TRBJ2-1, the V gene TRBV6-1, with D uncertain. The CDR3 extends over 13 amino acids. Deletions cut 6 bases from V and 4 bases from J, with 10 bases between. Germline V CDR1 and CDR2: MNHNS, SASEGT.